Listed here are 10 T cell receptor beta chains from one sample, sequenced in a study of T cell changes during pregnancy in multiple sclerosis. Using immunoSEQ multiplex PCR, the repertoire was profiled, and TCRdb retains in-frame clones only, with some absent. The repertoire holds 35,000 to 50,000 clones, 85% to 95% seen once, with 7% in the top ten. The sample was CD8+ T cells from peripheral blood mononuclear cells, taken in the third trimester of pregnancy. The receptors here all came from a female donor with multiple sclerosis, enrolled in a pregnancy study.

The chain is built from TRBV13 and TRBJ2-5, with 8 nucleotides matching TRBD1. The CDR3 covers 15 residues. Trimming took 4 bases from V and 3 from J; bases not matched to a gene: 7. Per the germline V gene, CDR1 is PRHDT and CDR2 is FYEKMQ (reference sequence). The CDR3 DNA reads as TGTGCCAGCAGCTCCCGGACAGGGTGGAAAGAGACCCAGTACTTC. Its protein product is CASSSRTGWKETQYF. Full variable domain (rest looked up from reference TRBV13 and TRBJ2-5): AAGVIQSPRHLIKEKRETATLKCYPIPRHDTVYWYQQGPGQDPQFLISFYEKMQSDKGSIPDRFSAQQFSDYHSELNMSSLELGDSALYFCASSSRTGWKETQYFGPGTRLLVL.

This CDR3 is CASSFSTAPNSPLHF. The CDR3 region has the DNA TGTGCCAGCAGTTTCTCGACAGCTCCTAATTCACCCCTCCACTTT. The chain is built from TRBV27 and TRBJ1-6; D possibly corresponds to TRBD1 (5 bases). V was cut by 3 bases and J by 6 bases, with 12 bases left in between. This CDR3 is 15 amino acids long. Germline CDR1 and CDR2: MNHEY and SMNVEV (reference sequence).

The V and J genes are TRBV28 and TRBJ1-5; TRBD1 is a possible D gene (6 bases). Germline V gene sequence: CDR1 MDHEN, CDR2 SYDVKM. Trimming left V 1 base short and J 6 bases short, with 10 bases between. The CDR3 has 14 residues. CDR3 region: CASSLSSRGQPQHF. The DNA of the CDR3 is TGTGCCAGCAGTTTATCAAGCAGGGGTCAGCCCCAGCATTTT.

V and J are TRBV5-4 and TRBJ2-2; D unclear. CDR1 is SGHNT and CDR2 is YYREEE in the germline V gene (reference sequence). V lost 0 bases, J lost 4 bases, and 4 bases lay in between. This CDR3 has 13 residues. CDR3 DNA sequence: TGTGCCAGCAGCTTGGCCGGCACCGGGGAGCTGTTTTTT. The encoded protein is CASSLAGTGELFF.

CDR3 sequence: CASSPGGGQPQHF. CDR3 bases: TGTGCCAGCAGCCCAGGGGGCGGTCAGCCCCAGCATTTT. This sequence joins TRBV11-2 and TRBJ1-5, with 8 positions matching TRBD1. The CDR3 totals 13 residues. Germline V gene lookup returns CDR1 SGHAT and CDR2 FQNNGV. V gave up 5 bases and J gave up 6 bases; unmatched junction bases: 3. The whole variable domain, remainder taken from reference TRBV11-2 and TRBJ1-5, is EAGVAQSPRYKIIEKRQSVAFWCNPISGHATLYWYQQILGQGPKLLIQFQNNGVVDDSQLPKDRFSAERLKGVDSTLKIQPAKLEDSAVYLCASSPGGGQPQHFGDGTRLSIL.

The J gene is TRBJ2-7, the V gene TRBV27; a possible D gene is TRBD2 (5 bases). The CDR3 is 13 amino acids. V lost 6 bases to trimming and J lost 3 bases, with 12 bases between them. The V gene's germline CDR1 is MNHEY and CDR2 SMNVEV (reference sequence). The CDR3 spells CASSHGGGYEQYF. CDR3 bases: TGTGCCAGCAGCCACGGAGGAGGCTACGAGCAGTACTTC.

The J gene is TRBJ1-5, the V gene TRBV5-1; 7 nucleotides line up with TRBD1. V gave up 4 bases and J gave up 1 base; unmatched junction bases: 5. The CDR3 runs 15 residues. The germline gives CDR1 SGHRS, CDR2 YFSETQ. CDR3 region: CASSMTGFSNQPQHF. The CDR3 DNA reads TGCGCCAGCAGCATGACAGGGTTCAGCAATCAGCCCCAGCATTTT.

The rearrangement joins TRBV19 to TRBJ2-1, with D tentatively TRBD2 (5 bases). Germline lookup yields CDR1 LNHDA and CDR2 SQIVND (reference sequence). This CDR3 has 13 amino acids. V dropped 4 bases and J dropped 7 bases, with 11 bases sitting between them. This CDR3 is CASSTGKGNEQFF. The CDR3 coding sequence is TGTGCCAGTAGTACCGGGAAAGGAAATGAGCAGTTCTTC.

The rearrangement joins TRBV7-6 to TRBJ2-5, with TRBD2 identical over 9 bases. Trimming at V came to 1 base and at J to 5 bases, leaving 14 bases not matched to a gene. The V gene's germline CDR1 is SGHVS and CDR2 FNYEAQ. This CDR3 comprises 18 residues. The CDR3 DNA follows: TGTGCCAGCAGCTTAGAGGTCCCTAGCGGGGAAACGGCGGAGACCCAGTACTTC. Its translation: CASSLEVPSGETAETQYF.

This clone was seen once. This sequence joins TRBV27 and TRBJ2-7; no reliable D call. This CDR3 contains 13 residues. Germline assignment: CDR1 MNHEY and CDR2 SMNVEV (reference sequence). V lost 3 bases, J lost 2 bases, and 8 bases lay in between. CDR3 loop: CASSLGVAYEQYF. CDR3 bases: TGTGCCAGCAGTTTGGGCGTCGCCTACGAGCAGTACTTC.